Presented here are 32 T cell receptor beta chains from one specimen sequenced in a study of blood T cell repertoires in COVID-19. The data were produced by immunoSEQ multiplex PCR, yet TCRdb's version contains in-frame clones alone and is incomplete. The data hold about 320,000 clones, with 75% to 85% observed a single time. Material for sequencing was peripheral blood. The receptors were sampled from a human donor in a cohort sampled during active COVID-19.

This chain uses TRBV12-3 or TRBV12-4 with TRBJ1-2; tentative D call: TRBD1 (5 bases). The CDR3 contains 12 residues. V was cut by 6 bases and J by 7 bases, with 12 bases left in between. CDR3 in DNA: TGTGCCAGCAGCCCCTCGGGGGGTGGCTACACCTTC. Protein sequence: CASSPSGGGYTF.

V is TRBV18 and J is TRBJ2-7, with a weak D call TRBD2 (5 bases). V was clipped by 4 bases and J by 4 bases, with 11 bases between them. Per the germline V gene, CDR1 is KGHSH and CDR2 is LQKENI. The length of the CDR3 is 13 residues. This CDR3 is CASSLPSGYEQYF. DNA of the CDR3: TGTGCCAGCTCACTACCGAGCGGTTACGAGCAGTACTTC.

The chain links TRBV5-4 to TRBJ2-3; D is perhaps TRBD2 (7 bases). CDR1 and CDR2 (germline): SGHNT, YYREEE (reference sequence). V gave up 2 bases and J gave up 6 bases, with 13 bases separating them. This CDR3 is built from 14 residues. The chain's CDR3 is CASSLRGAGDTQYF. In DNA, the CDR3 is TGTGCCAGCAGCTTACGGGGGGCAGGGGATACGCAGTATTTT.

The CDR3 loop reads CASSYLSDSNSPLHF. CDR3 coding DNA: TGTGCCAGCAGTTACCTCTCTGACTCGAATTCACCCCTCCACTTT. The chain recombines TRBV6-5 with TRBJ1-6; no reliable D call. The CDR3 is 15 residues long. Between the trimmed V and J ends, which lost 2 bases and 7 bases, there was a span of 12 bases. Germline CDR1 reads MNHEY; CDR2 reads SVGAGI.

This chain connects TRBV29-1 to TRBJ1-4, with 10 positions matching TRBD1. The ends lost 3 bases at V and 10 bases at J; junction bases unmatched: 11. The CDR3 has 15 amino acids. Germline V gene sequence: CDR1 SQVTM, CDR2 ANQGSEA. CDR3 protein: CSVDQGGQGSGKLFF. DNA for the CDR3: TGCAGCGTTGATCAGGGGGGACAGGGGAGCGGAAAACTGTTTTTT.

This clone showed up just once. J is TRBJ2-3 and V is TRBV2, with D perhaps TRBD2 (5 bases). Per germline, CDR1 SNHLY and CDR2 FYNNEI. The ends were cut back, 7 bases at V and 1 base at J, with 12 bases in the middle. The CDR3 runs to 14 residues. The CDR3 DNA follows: TGTGCCAGCAAAAACGAAGCGGGCACAGATACGCAGTATTTT. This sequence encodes CASKNEAGTDTQYF.

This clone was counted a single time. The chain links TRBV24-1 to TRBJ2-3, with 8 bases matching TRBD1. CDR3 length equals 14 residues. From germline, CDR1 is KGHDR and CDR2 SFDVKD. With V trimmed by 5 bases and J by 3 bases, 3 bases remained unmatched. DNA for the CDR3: TGTGCCACCAGTGGGACAGGGCTGACAGATACGCAGTATTTT. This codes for CATSGTGLTDTQYF.

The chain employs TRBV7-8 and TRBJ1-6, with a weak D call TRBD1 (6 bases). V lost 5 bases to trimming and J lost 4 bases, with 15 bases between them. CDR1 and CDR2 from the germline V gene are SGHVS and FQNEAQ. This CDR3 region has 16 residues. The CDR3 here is CASSLDRTAYNSPLHF. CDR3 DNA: TGTGCCAGCAGCCTAGACAGGACAGCTTATAATTCACCCCTCCACTTT.

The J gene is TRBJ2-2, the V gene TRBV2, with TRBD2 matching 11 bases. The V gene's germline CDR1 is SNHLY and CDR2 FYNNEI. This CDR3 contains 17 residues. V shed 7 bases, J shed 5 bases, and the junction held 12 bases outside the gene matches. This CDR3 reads CASNRPKTSGATGELFF. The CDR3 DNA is TGTGCCAGCAACAGGCCGAAGACTAGCGGGGCAACCGGGGAGCTGTTTTTT.

CDR3 DNA sequence: TGCGCCAGCAGCCAGTTAGCAGGGTACGAGCAGTACTTC. It codes for CASSQLAGYEQYF. The chain uses TRBV4-1 and TRBJ2-7; a weak D match, TRBD1 (5 bases). The CDR3 extends over 13 amino acids. Trimming shortened V by 3 bases and J by 4 bases, and 10 bases separated the two germline ends. CDR1 is MGHRA and CDR2 is YSYEKL in the germline V gene.

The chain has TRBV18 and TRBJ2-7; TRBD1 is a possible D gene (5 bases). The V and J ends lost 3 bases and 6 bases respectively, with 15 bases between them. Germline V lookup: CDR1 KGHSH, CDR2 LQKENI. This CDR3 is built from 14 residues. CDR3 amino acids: CASSPVVGAGEQYF. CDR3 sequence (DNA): TGTGCCAGCTCACCGGTAGTAGGGGCCGGCGAGCAGTACTTC.

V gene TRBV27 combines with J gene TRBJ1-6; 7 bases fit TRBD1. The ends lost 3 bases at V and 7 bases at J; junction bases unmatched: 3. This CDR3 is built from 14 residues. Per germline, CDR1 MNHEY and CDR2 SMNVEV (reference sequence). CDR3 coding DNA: TGTGCCAGCAGTTTCACAGGGGAAAATTCACCCCTCCACTTT. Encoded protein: CASSFTGENSPLHF.

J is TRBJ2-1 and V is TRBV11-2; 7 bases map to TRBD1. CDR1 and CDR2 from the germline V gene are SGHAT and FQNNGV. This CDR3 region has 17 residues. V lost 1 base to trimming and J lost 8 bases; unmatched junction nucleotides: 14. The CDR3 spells CASSLADRVLTFDEQFF. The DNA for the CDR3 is TGTGCCAGCAGCTTAGCCGACAGGGTTTTAACTTTCGATGAGCAGTTCTTC.

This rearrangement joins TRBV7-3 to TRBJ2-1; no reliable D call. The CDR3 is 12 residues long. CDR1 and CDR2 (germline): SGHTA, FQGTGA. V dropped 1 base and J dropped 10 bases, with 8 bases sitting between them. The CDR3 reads CASSLKKAEQFF. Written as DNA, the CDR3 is TGTGCCAGCAGCTTAAAGAAAGCGGAGCAGTTCTTC. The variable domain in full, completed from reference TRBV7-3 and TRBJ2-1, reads GAGVSQTPSNKVTEKGKYVELRCDPISGHTALYWYRQSLGQGPEFLIYFQGTGAADDSGLPNDRFFAVRPEGSVSTLKIQRTERGDSAVYLCASSLKKAEQFFGPGTRLTVL.

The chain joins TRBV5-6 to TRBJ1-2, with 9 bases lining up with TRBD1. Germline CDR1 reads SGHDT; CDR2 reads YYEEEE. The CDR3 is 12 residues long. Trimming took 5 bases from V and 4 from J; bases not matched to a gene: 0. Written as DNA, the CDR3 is TGTGCCAGCAGGACAGGGGGCTATGGCTACACCTTC. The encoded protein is CASRTGGYGYTF.

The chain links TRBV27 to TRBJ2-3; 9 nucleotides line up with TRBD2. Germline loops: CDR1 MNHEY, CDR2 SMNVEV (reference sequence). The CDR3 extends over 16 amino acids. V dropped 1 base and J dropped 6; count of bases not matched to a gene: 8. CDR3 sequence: CASSLLPVGLADTQYF. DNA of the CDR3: TGTGCCAGCAGTTTATTGCCGGTTGGACTAGCGGATACGCAGTATTTT.

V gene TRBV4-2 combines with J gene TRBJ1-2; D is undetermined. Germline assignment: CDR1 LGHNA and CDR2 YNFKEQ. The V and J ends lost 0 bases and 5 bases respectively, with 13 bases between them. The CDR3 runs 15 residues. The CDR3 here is CASSQDSGVWYGYTF. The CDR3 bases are TGTGCCAGCAGCCAAGATTCCGGGGTATGGTATGGCTACACCTTC.

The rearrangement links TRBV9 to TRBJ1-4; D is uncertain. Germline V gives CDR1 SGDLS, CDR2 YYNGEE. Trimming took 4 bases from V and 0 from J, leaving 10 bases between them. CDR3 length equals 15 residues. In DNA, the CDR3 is TGTGCCAGCAGCCCCGCGGGAGCAACTAATGAAAAACTGTTTTTT. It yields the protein CASSPAGATNEKLFF.

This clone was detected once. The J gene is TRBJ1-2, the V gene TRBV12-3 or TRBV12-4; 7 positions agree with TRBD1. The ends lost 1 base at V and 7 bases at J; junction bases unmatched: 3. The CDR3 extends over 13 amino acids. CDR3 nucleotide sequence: TGTGCCAGCAGTTTAGGGACAGGTGTTGGCTACACCTTC. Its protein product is CASSLGTGVGYTF.

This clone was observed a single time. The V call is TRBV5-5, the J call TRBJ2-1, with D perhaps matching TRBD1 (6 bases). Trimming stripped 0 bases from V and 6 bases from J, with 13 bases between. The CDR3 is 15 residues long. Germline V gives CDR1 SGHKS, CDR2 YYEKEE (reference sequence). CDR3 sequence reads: CASSLGWDTGNEQFF. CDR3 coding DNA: TGTGCCAGCAGCTTGGGGTGGGACACGGGCAATGAGCAGTTCTTC.

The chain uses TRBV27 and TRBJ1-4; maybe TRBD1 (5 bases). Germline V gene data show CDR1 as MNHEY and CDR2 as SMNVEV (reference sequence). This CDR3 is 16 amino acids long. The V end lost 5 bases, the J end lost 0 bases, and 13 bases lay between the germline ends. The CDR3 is CASSTAHRTTNEKLFF. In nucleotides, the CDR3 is TGTGCCAGCAGTACCGCACACAGGACAACTAATGAAAAACTGTTTTTT.

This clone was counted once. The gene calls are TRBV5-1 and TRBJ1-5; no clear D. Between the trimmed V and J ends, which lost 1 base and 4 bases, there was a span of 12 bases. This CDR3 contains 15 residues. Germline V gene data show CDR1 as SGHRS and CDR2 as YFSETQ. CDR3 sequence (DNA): TGCGCCAGCAGCTTGTACCGACAAGTGAATCAGCCCCAGCATTTT. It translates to CASSLYRQVNQPQHF.

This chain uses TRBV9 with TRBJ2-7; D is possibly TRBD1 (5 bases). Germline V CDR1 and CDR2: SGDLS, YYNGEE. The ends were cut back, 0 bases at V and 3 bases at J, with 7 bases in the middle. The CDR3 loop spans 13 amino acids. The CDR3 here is CASSVGTHYEQYF. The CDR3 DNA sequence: TGTGCCAGCAGCGTAGGGACACACTACGAGCAGTACTTC.

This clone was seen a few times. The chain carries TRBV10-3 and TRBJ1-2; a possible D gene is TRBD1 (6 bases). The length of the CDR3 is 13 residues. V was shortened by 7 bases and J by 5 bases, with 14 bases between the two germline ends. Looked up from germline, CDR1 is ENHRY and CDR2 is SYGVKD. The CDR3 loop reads CAITGTSSYGYTF. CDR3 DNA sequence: TGTGCCATCACCGGGACAAGTTCTTATGGCTACACCTTC.

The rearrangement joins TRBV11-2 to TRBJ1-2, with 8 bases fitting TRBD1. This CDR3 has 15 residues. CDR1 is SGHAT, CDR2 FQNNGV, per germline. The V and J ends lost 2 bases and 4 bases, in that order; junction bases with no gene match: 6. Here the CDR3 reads CASSLRGQGPYGYTF. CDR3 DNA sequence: TGTGCCAGCAGCTTACGAGGACAGGGACCCTATGGCTACACCTTC.

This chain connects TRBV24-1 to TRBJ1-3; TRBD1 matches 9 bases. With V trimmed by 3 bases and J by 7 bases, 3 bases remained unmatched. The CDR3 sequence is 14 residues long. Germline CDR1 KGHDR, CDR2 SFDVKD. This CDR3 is CATSDGDRENTIYF. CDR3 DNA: TGTGCCACCAGTGATGGGGACAGGGAGAACACCATATATTTT.

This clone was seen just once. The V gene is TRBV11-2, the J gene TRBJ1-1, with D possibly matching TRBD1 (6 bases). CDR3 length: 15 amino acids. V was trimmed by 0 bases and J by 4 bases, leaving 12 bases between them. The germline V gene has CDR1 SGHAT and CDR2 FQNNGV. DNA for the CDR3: TGTGCCAGCAGCTTAGACTCGGGGGGCCCCACTGAAGCTTTCTTT. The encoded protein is CASSLDSGGPTEAFF.

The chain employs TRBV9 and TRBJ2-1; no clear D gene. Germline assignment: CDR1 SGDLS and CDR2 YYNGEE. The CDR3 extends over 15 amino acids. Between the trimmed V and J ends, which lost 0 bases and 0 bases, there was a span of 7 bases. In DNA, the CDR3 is TGTGCCAGCAGCGTAGGGCAGGTCTCCTACAATGAGCAGTTCTTC. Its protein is CASSVGQVSYNEQFF.

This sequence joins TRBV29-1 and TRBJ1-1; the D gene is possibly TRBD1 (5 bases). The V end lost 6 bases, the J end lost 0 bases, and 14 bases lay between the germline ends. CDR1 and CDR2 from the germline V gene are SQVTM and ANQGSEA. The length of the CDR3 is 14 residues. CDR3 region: CSVARSDMNTEAFF. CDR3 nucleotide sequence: TGCAGCGTCGCCAGATCGGACATGAACACTGAAGCTTTCTTT.

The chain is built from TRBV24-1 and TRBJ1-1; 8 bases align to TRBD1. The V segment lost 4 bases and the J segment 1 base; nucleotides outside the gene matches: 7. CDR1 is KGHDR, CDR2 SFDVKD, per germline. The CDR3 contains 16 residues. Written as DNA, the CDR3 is TGTGCCACCAGTGACTCAGGTACAGGGGGGAACACTGAAGCTTTCTTT. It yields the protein CATSDSGTGGNTEAFF.

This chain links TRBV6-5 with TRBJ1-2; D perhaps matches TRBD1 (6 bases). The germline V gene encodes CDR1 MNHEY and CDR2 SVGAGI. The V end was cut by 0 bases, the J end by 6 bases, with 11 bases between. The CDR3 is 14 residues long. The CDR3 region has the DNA TGTGCCAGCAGTTACTCCGGGGGGGCTGATGGCTACACCTTC. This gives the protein CASSYSGGADGYTF.

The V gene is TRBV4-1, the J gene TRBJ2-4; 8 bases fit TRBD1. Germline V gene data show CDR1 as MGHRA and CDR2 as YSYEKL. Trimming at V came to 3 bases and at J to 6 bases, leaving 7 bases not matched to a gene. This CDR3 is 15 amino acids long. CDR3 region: CASSHQDRGGNIQYF. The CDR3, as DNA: TGCGCCAGCAGCCACCAAGACAGGGGCGGAAACATTCAGTACTTC.